The 5 T cell receptor beta chains presented below share a single source sample, sequenced in a study of blood T cell repertoires in COVID-19. Repertoires were generated with immunoSEQ multiplex PCR, while TCRdb's copy carries only in-frame clones and drops some. The sample lists about 71,000 clones, around 87% occurring once. The specimen was peripheral blood. These receptor sequences come from a middle-aged man with acute or convalescent COVID-19.

This rearrangement joins TRBV7-9 to TRBJ2-7; D unclear. CDR1 and CDR2 from the germline V gene are SEHNR and FQNEAQ (reference sequence). V gave up 1 base and J gave up 1 base, with 8 bases separating them. The CDR3 runs 14 residues. In DNA form, the CDR3 reads TGTGCCAGCAGCTTAGTGGGCATTTCCTACGAGCAGTACGTC. Translating gives CASSLVGISYEQYV.

A few counts support this clone. The chain links TRBV2 to TRBJ2-1; D call uncertain. The CDR3 length is 11 residues. Trimming stripped 7 bases from V and 10 bases from J, with 11 bases between. In germline, CDR1 is SNHLY, CDR2 FYNNEI. The CDR3 DNA sequence: TGTGCCAGCACCCCAGGCCGAGAGCAGTTCTTC. This translates into CASTPGREQFF.

The chain employs TRBV27 and TRBJ2-7, with 11 bases matching TRBD2. The CDR3 is made up of 15 amino acids. V lost 6 bases and J lost 1; bases outside the gene matches: 5. The germline gives CDR1 MNHEY, CDR2 SMNVEV (reference sequence). CDR3 DNA sequence: TGTGCCAGCAGGCGGACTAGCGGGTTATCCTACGAGCAGTACGTC. Translating it yields CASRRTSGLSYEQYV.

This chain uses TRBV12-2 with TRBJ2-1; no check of the table's D call, TRBD2, against the DNA was made. TRBV12-2 is a documented pseudogene. This CDR3 is 15 amino acids long. CDR3 sequence: CASQWTSGFGNEQFF. The CDR3 bases are TGTGCAAGCCAATGGACTAGCGGTTTCGGCAATGAGCAGTTCTTC.

This clone was detected only a few times. The chain carries TRBV27 and TRBJ2-5, with D maybe TRBD2 (7 bases). Germline-derived CDR1 and CDR2 are MNHEY and SMNVEV (reference sequence). CDR3 length: 15 residues. Trimming removed 6 bases from V and 3 bases from J, with 17 bases in between. The CDR3 reads CASSRLGGTKETQYF. The CDR3 DNA reads TGTGCCAGCAGCCGCCTGGGAGGGACAAAAGAGACCCAGTACTTC.